These 21 T cell receptor beta chains originate from one sample sequenced in a study of shared clonotypes between healthy human individuals (dated by TCRdb to 2020 to 2021). For the CD8 naive samples, CD45RO-negative cells were positively selected for CCR7, yielding a CD45RA+CCR7+ population from which TemRA cells were excluded. The library came from the immunoSEQ multiplex PCR assay. The immuneACCESS repertoire file appears here via TCRdb, limited to in-frame rearrangements. These files lack a portion of the clones; in checked studies, under half of the deficit traces to unresolved V genes, and the cause of the others is not known. The sample has about 820,000 clones on record, about 92% of them singletons. 20% to 30% of the sample rests with the top ten. Input material: naive CD8+ T cells sorted from blood. The sample's cell subset or site label, decoded: CD45RA+CCR7+. The receptors were gathered from a man younger than 40 in good health.

This chain connects TRBV7-9 to TRBJ2-5, with D perhaps matching TRBD1 or TRBD2 (5 bases each). V gave up 5 bases and J gave up 5 bases, with 15 bases separating them. The CDR3 is made up of 14 amino acids. From germline, CDR1 is SEHNR and CDR2 FQNEAQ (reference sequence). CDR3 protein: CASSTVGPKETQYF. For the CDR3, the DNA is TGTGCCAGCAGCACCGTGGGACCGAAGGAGACCCAGTACTTC.

The chain carries TRBV5-4 and TRBJ1-2; the D is unclear. CDR1 and CDR2 from the germline V gene are SGHNT and YYREEE (reference sequence). This CDR3 spans 16 amino acids. V was cut by 1 base and J by 5 bases, with 18 bases left in between. CDR3 bases: TGTGCCAGCAGCTTGTATCTTGGGGTAGAAGGGTATGGCTACACCTTC. Translation gives CASSLYLGVEGYGYTF.

This clone was seen just once. The V and J genes are TRBV27 and TRBJ1-1; a weak D match, TRBD1 (6 bases). CDR1 and CDR2 (germline): MNHEY, SMNVEV (reference sequence). The ends were cut back, 6 bases at V and 4 bases at J, with 12 bases in the middle. The CDR3 runs to 13 residues. CDR3 bases: TGTGCCAGCAGGCCACAGGGATTCACTGAAGCTTTCTTT. Amino acid sequence: CASRPQGFTEAFF.

A single count supports this clone. This chain joins TRBV2 and TRBJ2-7; D may be TRBD1 or TRBD2 (5 bases each). This CDR3 comprises 15 residues. The germline gives CDR1 SNHLY, CDR2 FYNNEI. The V end lost 2 bases, the J end lost 3 bases, and 14 bases lay between the germline ends. In DNA form, the CDR3 reads TGTGCCAGCAGTGAACCGGGACGGTGGGTCTACGAGCAGTACTTC. Translating it yields CASSEPGRWVYEQYF.

Turning to this clone: Other DNA sequences of this sample code for an identical CDR3. The chain couples TRBV7-9 to TRBJ2-1; D unclear. Germline values: CDR1 SEHNR, CDR2 FQNEAQ (reference sequence). Trimming stripped 1 base from V and 8 bases from J, with 12 bases between. This CDR3 is 14 amino acids long. CDR3 sequence reads: CASSLVAGVDEQFF. CDR3 DNA sequence: TGTGCCAGCAGCTTAGTGGCAGGAGTGGATGAGCAGTTCTTC.

The chain employs TRBV28 and TRBJ1-5, with a tentative D call TRBD1 (5 bases). V was trimmed by 4 bases and J by 0 bases, leaving 13 bases between them. Germline-derived CDR1 and CDR2 are MDHEN and SYDVKM. This CDR3 comprises 16 residues. The CDR3 region has the DNA TGTGCCAGCAGTTCTGGGGGGACGTATAGCAATCAGCCCCAGCATTTT. Its protein product is CASSSGGTYSNQPQHF.

The genes are TRBV25-1 and TRBJ2-7, with 10 bases fitting TRBD1. Germline CDR1 MGHDK, CDR2 SYGVNS. There are 15 residues in the CDR3. The J segment lost 8 bases and the V segment lost 4 bases, leaving 11 bases of the junction unmatched. In nucleotides, the CDR3 is TGTGCCAGCAGTGCAAACGCCGGGACAGGGGAAAAGCAGTACTTC. It yields the protein CASSANAGTGEKQYF.

V and J are TRBV7-6 and TRBJ2-6; perhaps TRBD2 as D (5 bases). The CDR3 has 16 amino acids. V was trimmed by 1 base and J by 1 base, leaving 8 bases between them. Germline V CDR1 and CDR2: SGHVS, FNYEAQ. CDR3 DNA: TGTGCCAGCAGCTTAGTTCGAGGGTCTGGGGCCAACGTCCTGACTTTC. It codes for CASSLVRGSGANVLTF.

CDR3 sequence reads: CASSQGPPGTSGSPGELFF. The DNA for the CDR3 is TGTGCCAGCAGCCAAGGTCCTCCCGGGACTAGCGGGAGTCCCGGGGAGCTGTTTTTT. This sequence joins TRBV7-9 and TRBJ2-2; TRBD2 agrees at 14 bases. Losses at the gene ends were 5 bases for V and 6 bases for J; bases not matched to a gene: 14. Germline CDR1 and CDR2: SEHNR and FQNEAQ (reference sequence). The length of the CDR3 is 19 residues.

The genes are TRBV9 and TRBJ2-7; D may be TRBD1 (5 bases). The germline CDR1 and CDR2 sequences are SGDLS and YYNGEE. This CDR3 has 13 amino acids. Trimming pared 0 bases from V and 3 bases from J, leaving 7 bases between. CDR3 amino acids: CASSVDQGYEQYF. The CDR3 DNA reads TGTGCCAGCAGCGTAGACCAGGGCTACGAGCAGTACTTC.

The genes are TRBV9 and TRBJ2-1, with 7 nucleotides matching TRBD1. Trimming at V came to 0 bases and at J to 12 bases, leaving 3 bases not matched to a gene. CDR1 SGDLS and CDR2 YYNGEE come from the germline V gene. CDR3 length equals 12 residues. Here the CDR3 DNA reads TGTGCCAGCAGCGTAGACAGGGGCGGGCAGTTCTTC. It encodes CASSVDRGGQFF. Full variable domain (rest looked up from reference TRBV9 and TRBJ2-1): DSGVTQTPKHLITATGQRVTLRCSPRSGDLSVYWYQQSLDQGLQFLIQYYNGEERAKGNILERFSAQQFPDLHSELNLSSLELGDSALYFCASSVDRGGQFFGPGTRLTVL.

This rearrangement joins TRBV6-1 to TRBJ1-1; 7 nucleotides agree with TRBD1. From germline, CDR1 is MNHNS and CDR2 SASEGT. The CDR3 runs to 13 residues. V lost 2 bases to trimming and J lost 7 bases; unmatched junction nucleotides: 4. CDR3 region: CASSETGAGEAFF. In nucleotides, the CDR3 is TGTGCCAGCAGTGAAACAGGGGCGGGTGAAGCTTTCTTT.

This chain joins TRBV4-3 and TRBJ2-2, with 10 bases that match TRBD2. Unmatched junction bases numbered 8, after V lost 0 bases and J lost 7 bases. CDR3 length: 17 residues. Germline V lookup: CDR1 LGHNA, CDR2 YSLEER. The CDR3 DNA sequence: TGCGCCAGCAGCCAAGAAGTGGTCAGCGGGAGGGGCGGGGAGCTGTTTTTT. Translation: CASSQEVVSGRGGELFF.

V gene TRBV14 combines with J gene TRBJ2-7; 7 bases agree with TRBD1. Trimming cost V 3 bases and J 6 bases; bases outside gene matches: 11. CDR1 and CDR2 (germline): SGHDN, FVKESK. The CDR3 is 15 amino acids. This chain's CDR3 is CASSHPLGTAAEQYF. The CDR3 DNA reads TGTGCCAGCAGCCATCCCCTGGGGACAGCAGCCGAGCAGTACTTC.

The chain links TRBV6-1 to TRBJ2-1; 7 positions agree with TRBD2. The CDR3 spans 15 residues. Looked up from germline, CDR1 is MNHNS and CDR2 is SASEGT. V was pared by 0 bases and J by 4 bases, with 3 bases of the junction left unmatched. DNA for the CDR3: TGTGCCAGCAGTGAAGCGGCGGGAGCTTACAATGAGCAGTTCTTC. It is translated as CASSEAAGAYNEQFF.

The chain carries TRBV5-1 and TRBJ2-3, with TRBD2 identical over 9 bases. Unmatched junction bases numbered 6, after V lost 5 bases and J lost 2 bases. Germline V lookup: CDR1 SGHRS, CDR2 YFSETQ. The CDR3 contains 15 residues. The CDR3: CASRQTSGHTDTQYF. Here the CDR3 DNA reads TGCGCCAGCAGGCAGACTAGCGGACACACAGATACGCAGTATTTT.

This clone appeared a single time. The J gene is TRBJ2-7, the V gene TRBV7-9; the D call may be TRBD1 or TRBD2 (5 bases each). V dropped 8 bases and J dropped 3 bases, with 17 bases sitting between them. Germline CDR1 is SEHNR and CDR2 is FQNEAQ (reference sequence). CDR3 length equals 14 residues. The CDR3 region has the DNA TGTGCCAGCTCGGGACCTATACTCATCTACGAGCAGTACTTC. Its translation: CASSGPILIYEQYF.

The CDR3 reads CASRPTRLEDGYTF. The DNA for the CDR3 is TGTGCCAGCAGACCCACACGGTTGGAGGATGGCTACACCTTC. The chain recombines TRBV28 with TRBJ1-2; D unclear. V lost 6 bases, J lost 6 bases, and 17 bases lay in between. The CDR3 consists of 14 residues. Per the germline V gene, CDR1 is MDHEN and CDR2 is SYDVKM.

J is TRBJ2-2 and V is TRBV30; maybe TRBD1 (5 bases). V was cut by 2 bases and J by 5 bases, with 9 bases left in between. Germline V gives CDR1 GTSNPN, CDR2 SVGIG (reference sequence). The CDR3 extends over 13 amino acids. The CDR3 DNA reads TGTGCCTGGAGTTCGACAGCTACCGGGGAGCTGTTTTTT. Protein product: CAWSSTATGELFF.

This clone was seen a single time. The gene calls are TRBV9 and TRBJ1-2; weak D call: TRBD1 (5 bases). Trimming removed 10 bases from V and 6 bases from J, with 7 bases in between. There are 9 residues in the CDR3. Germline CDR1 SGDLS, CDR2 YYNGEE. The CDR3 is CAGADGYTF. The CDR3 nucleotides read TGTGCCGGGGCGGATGGCTACACCTTC.

The chain links TRBV28 to TRBJ2-3; weak D call: TRBD2 (5 bases). CDR1 is MDHEN, CDR2 SYDVKM, per germline. Deletions cut 5 bases from V and 2 bases from J, with 17 bases between. The CDR3 contains 16 residues. The chain's CDR3 is CASSTLPAENTDTQYF. In DNA form, the CDR3 reads TGTGCCAGCAGTACACTGCCAGCGGAAAACACAGATACGCAGTATTTT.